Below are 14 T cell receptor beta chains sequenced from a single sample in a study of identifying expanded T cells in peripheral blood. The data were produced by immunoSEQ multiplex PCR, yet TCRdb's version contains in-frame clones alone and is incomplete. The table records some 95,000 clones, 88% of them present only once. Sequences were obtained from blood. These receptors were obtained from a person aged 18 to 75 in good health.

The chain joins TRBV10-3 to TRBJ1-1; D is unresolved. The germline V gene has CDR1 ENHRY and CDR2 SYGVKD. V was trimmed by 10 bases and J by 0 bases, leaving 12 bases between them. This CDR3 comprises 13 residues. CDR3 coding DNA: TGTGCCACGGCCGGCAGCTTGAACACTGAAGCTTTCTTT. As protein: CATAGSLNTEAFF.

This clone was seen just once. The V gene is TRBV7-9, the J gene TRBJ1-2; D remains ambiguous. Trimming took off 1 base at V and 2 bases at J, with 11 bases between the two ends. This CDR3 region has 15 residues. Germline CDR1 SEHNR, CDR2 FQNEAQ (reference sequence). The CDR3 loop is CASSLVGRKNYGYTF. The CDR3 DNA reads TGTGCCAGCAGCTTAGTAGGACGAAAGAACTATGGCTACACCTTC.

The CDR3 nucleotides are TGTGCCAGCATTATCTCTGGGGCCAACGTCCTGACTTTC. This sequence encodes CASIISGANVLTF. This chain uses TRBV7-8 with TRBJ2-6; D unclear. The CDR3 loop spans 13 amino acids. Between the trimmed V and J ends, which lost 7 bases and 0 bases, there was a span of 4 bases. The germline V gene encodes CDR1 SGHVS and CDR2 FQNEAQ.

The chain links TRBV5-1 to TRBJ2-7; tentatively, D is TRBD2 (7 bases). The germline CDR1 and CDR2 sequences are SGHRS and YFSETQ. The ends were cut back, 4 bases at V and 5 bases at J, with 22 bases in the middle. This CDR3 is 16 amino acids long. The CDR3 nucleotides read TGCGCCAGCAGCCCCACGGGGACTACAGGGACCAACGAGCAGTACTTC. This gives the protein CASSPTGTTGTNEQYF.

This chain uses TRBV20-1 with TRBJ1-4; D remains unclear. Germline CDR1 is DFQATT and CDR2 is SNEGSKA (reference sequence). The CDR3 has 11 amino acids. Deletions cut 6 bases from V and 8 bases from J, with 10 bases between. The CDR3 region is CSATFEEKLFF. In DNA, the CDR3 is TGCAGTGCCACCTTTGAGGAAAAACTGTTTTTT.

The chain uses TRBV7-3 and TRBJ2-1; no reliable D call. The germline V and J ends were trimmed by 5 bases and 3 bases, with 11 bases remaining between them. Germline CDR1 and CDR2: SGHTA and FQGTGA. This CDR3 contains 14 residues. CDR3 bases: TGTGCCAGCAGCCCCCGTTCTGGCTACAATGAGCAGTTCTTC. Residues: CASSPRSGYNEQFF.

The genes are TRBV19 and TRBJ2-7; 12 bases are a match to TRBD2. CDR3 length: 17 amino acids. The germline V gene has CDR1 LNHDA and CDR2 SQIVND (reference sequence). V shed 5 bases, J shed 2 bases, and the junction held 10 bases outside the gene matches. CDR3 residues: CASSPGLAGHSAYEQYF. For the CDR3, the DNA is TGTGCCAGTAGTCCGGGACTAGCGGGCCATTCCGCCTACGAGCAGTACTTC.

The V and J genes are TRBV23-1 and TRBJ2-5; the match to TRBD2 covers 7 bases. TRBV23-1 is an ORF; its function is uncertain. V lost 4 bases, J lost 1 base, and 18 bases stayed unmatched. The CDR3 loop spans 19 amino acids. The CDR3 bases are TGCGCCAGCAGTCCCCCCCGGGAGGTGTTTTGGATCACCCAAGAGACCCAGTACTTC. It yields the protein CASSPPREVFWITQETQYF.

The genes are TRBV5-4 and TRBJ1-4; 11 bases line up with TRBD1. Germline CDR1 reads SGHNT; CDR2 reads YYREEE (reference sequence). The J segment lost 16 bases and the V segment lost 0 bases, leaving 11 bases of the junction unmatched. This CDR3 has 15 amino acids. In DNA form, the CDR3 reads TGTGCCAGCAGCTTGGAGGGGACAGGGGGGGGCGCGGAGTTTTTT. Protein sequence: CASSLEGTGGGAEFF.

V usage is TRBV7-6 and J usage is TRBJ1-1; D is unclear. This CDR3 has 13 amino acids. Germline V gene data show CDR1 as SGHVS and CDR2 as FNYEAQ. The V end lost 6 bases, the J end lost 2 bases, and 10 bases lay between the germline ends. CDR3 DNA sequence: TGTGCCAGCAGACCGCCGGGTAACACTGAAGCTTTCTTT. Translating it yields CASRPPGNTEAFF. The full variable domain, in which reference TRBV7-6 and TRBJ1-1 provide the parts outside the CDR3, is GAGVSQSPRYKVTKRGQDVALRCDPISGHVSLYWYRQALGQGPEFLTYFNYEAQQDKSGLPNDRFSAERPEGSISTLTIQRTEQRDSAMYRCASRPPGNTEAFFGQGTRLTVV.

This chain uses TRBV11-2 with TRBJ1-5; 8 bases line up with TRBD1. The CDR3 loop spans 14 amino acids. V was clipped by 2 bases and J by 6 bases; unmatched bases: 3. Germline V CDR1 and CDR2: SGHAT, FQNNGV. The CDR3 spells CASSLTGGAQPQHF. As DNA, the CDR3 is TGTGCCAGCAGCTTAACAGGGGGAGCTCAGCCCCAGCATTTT. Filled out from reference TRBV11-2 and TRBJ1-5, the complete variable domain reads EAGVAQSPRYKIIEKRQSVAFWCNPISGHATLYWYQQILGQGPKLLIQFQNNGVVDDSQLPKDRFSAERLKGVDSTLKIQPAKLEDSAVYLCASSLTGGAQPQHFGDGTRLSIL.

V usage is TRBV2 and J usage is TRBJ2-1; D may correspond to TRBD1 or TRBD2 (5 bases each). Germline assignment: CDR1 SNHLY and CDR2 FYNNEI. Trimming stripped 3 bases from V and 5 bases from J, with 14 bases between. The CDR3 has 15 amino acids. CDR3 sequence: CASSEGTSPNNEQFF. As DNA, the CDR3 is TGTGCCAGCAGTGAGGGGACCTCCCCAAACAATGAGCAGTTCTTC.

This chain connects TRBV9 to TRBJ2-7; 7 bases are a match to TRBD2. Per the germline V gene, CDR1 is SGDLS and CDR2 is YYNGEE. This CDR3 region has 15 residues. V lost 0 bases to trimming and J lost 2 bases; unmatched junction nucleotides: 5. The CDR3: CASSVAGGETYEQYF. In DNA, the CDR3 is TGTGCCAGCAGCGTAGCTGGGGGGGAAACCTACGAGCAGTACTTC. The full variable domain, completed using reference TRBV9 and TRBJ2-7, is DSGVTQTPKHLITATGQRVTLRCSPRSGDLSVYWYQQSLDQGLQFLIQYYNGEERAKGNILERFSAQQFPDLHSELNLSSLELGDSALYFCASSVAGGETYEQYFGPGTRLTVT.

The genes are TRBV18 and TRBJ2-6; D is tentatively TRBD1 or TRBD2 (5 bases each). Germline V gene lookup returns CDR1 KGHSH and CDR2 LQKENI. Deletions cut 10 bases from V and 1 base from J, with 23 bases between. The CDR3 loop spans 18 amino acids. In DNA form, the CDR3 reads TGTGCCATCCCCCCCATCACAGGAAGGAGGTCTGGGGCCAACGTCCTGACTTTC. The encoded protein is CAIPPITGRRSGANVLTF.